The clone carrying this T cell receptor (beta chain) was observed a few times. Its matching antigen is unknown. Libraries for TCRalpha and TCRbeta carried sample barcodes and unique molecular identifiers via 5'RACE. TCRdb itself ran the 5' RACE reads through MiXCR, one entry per CDR3 protein. The sample has about 140,000 distinct CDR3 sequences, 19% seen once; the top ten hold over 2%. The record originates from a study of T-cell memory formation after mild COVID-19. About the research overall: The two donors had largely donor-specific TCR clusters. General study points: Second-wave clones with a day 37 peak had unconfirmed SARS-CoV-2 specificity. Some responding clones appeared in pre-infection memory, suggesting cross-reactive memory joined.

The length of the CDR3 is 15 residues. V lost 3 bases, J lost 5 bases, and 6 bases stayed unmatched. Germline V gene sequence: CDR1 SGHRS, CDR2 YFSETQ. This TCR derives from an adult woman who had mild COVID-19 (a few samples of this study predate the infection). Cell type and time point are not known. Sequences were obtained from PBMCs or a T cell subset sorted from them (not recorded which). This chain connects TRBV5-1 to TRBJ2-7, with 12 nucleotides matching TRBD2. The CDR3 DNA is TGCGCCAGCAGCTCCTCTAGCGGGAGGGCCGACGAGCAGTACTTC. Translation gives CASSSSSGRADEQYF.